This entry lists 4 T cell receptor beta chains sequenced from one sample in a study of regulatory T cells in long-lasting Graves disease. The time point here: newly diagnosed GD, antithyroid drugs for less than 3 months. PBMCs were the source of the RNA used for TCR sequencing. Arm-PCR of CDR3 regions and iRepertoire HTBI primers were the basis on which TCR beta libraries were built. MiXCR, run by TCRdb on the multiplex PCR reads, gives a single entry per CDR3 protein. The sample lists approximately 470,000 distinct CDR3 sequences, around 15% seen once, with about 12% in the top ten. The data were also submitted as part of a second study, on T cells in Graves' hyperthyroidism and ophthalmopathy.

The sequencing here drew on peripheral blood mononuclear cells (PBMCs), taken at new diagnosis, from a patient treated with antithyroid drugs. These receptors all stem from a man in his forties with Graves disease.

This clonotype was counted ten times or more. J is TRBJ2-4 and V is TRBV7-3; a possible D gene is TRBD1 (6 bases). Trimming took off 1 base at V and 5 bases at J, with 9 bases between the two ends. This CDR3 is 14 amino acids long. Looked up from germline, CDR1 is SGHTA and CDR2 is FQGTGA. The CDR3 nucleotides are TGTGCCAGCAGCTTAAGCAGGGGAGAAAACATTCAGTACTTC. The encoded protein is CASSLSRGENIQYF.

Ten or more counts support this clonotype. The genes are TRBV27 and TRBJ2-5; D is perhaps TRBD2 (6 bases). The CDR3 is 15 residues long. The V gene lost 5 bases and the J gene lost 2 bases, with 15 bases spanning the gap. CDR1 MNHEY and CDR2 SMNVEV come from the germline V gene (reference sequence). In DNA, the CDR3 is TGTGCCAGCAGTCCCCGGGGGTTCCCTCAAGAGACCCAGTACTTC. This sequence encodes CASSPRGFPQETQYF.

This clonotype turned up a few times. The chain uses TRBV14 and TRBJ2-2; no reliable D call. V gave up 3 bases and J gave up 2 bases, with 4 bases separating them. The CDR3 runs to 13 residues. Germline-derived CDR1 and CDR2 are SGHDN and FVKESK. As DNA, the CDR3 is TGTGCCAGCAGCCAGATAAACACCGGGGAGCTGTTTTTT. Encoded protein: CASSQINTGELFF.

There are a few counts of this clonotype. The chain has TRBV7-9 and TRBJ2-7; a weak D match, TRBD2 (6 bases). Per the germline V gene, CDR1 is SEHNR and CDR2 is FQNEAQ (reference sequence). The CDR3 is 12 residues long. Trimming took 5 bases from V and 7 from J, leaving 12 bases between them. In DNA form, the CDR3 reads TGTGCCAGCAGCCAGGGACTTCTGGAGCAGTACTTC. Translated, it gives CASSQGLLEQYF.